The 8 T cell receptor beta chains in this list originate from one sample, sequenced in a study of naive and memory T cell subsets. Both TRBC1 and TRBC2 were covered by a beta constant-region primer of two equimolar oligonucleotides. Four rounds of PCR amplified the ligated cDNA using nested alpha and beta constant-region primers plus SP2. TCRdb reprocessed the UMI-ligation and nested PCR reads via MiXCR and lists one record per CDR3 protein. The table has 130,000 or so distinct CDR3 sequences, over 30% seen once. Sequenced material: central memory CD4+ T cells from blood. Receptors were obtained from a human donor in good health.

This clonotype was detected only a few times. V and J are TRBV4-2 and TRBJ1-6; TRBD1 matches 7 bases. In germline, CDR1 is LGHNA, CDR2 YNFKEQ. CDR3 length equals 15 residues. V trimming: 5 bases; J trimming: 6 bases; junction bases outside the gene matches: 7. CDR3 sequence reads: CASSASGQSNSPLHF. In DNA, the CDR3 is TGTGCCAGCAGCGCCTCGGGACAGAGTAATTCACCCCTCCACTTT.

The gene calls are TRBV24-1 and TRBJ2-2; D is uncertain. V lost 5 bases, J lost 1 base, and 7 bases lay in between. The germline gives CDR1 KGHDR, CDR2 SFDVKD. The CDR3 runs to 14 residues. In nucleotides, the CDR3 is TGTGCCACCAGTGGTTACAAGAACACCGGGGAGCTGTTTTTT. Protein sequence: CATSGYKNTGELFF.

The chain is built from TRBV7-8 and TRBJ1-2, with D perhaps matching TRBD1 (6 bases). Trimming cost V 2 bases and J 3 bases, with 7 bases left between them. CDR1 SGHVS and CDR2 FQNEAQ come from the germline V gene. The CDR3 is made up of 13 amino acids. The CDR3 sequence is CASSLYRDYGYTF. As DNA, the CDR3 is TGTGCCAGCAGCTTATACAGGGACTATGGCTACACCTTC.

The rearrangement uses TRBV27 and TRBJ2-7; no reliable D call. V dropped 11 bases and J dropped 7 bases, with 33 bases sitting between them. Per the germline V gene, CDR1 is MNHEY and CDR2 is SMNVEV (reference sequence). The CDR3 extends over 17 amino acids. CDR3 protein: CAGNGTGFRFCSKEQYF. In nucleotides, the CDR3 is TGTGCCGGGAATGGTACCGGGTTTAGGTTTTGTAGTAAAGAGCAGTACTTC.

J is TRBJ2-1 and V is TRBV7-9, with TRBD1 matching over 7 bases. V was clipped by 4 bases and J by 7 bases; unmatched bases: 7. The CDR3 is 14 residues long. Germline V lookup: CDR1 SEHNR, CDR2 FQNEAQ (reference sequence). CDR3 residues: CASSSGTVGNEQFF. DNA of the CDR3: TGTGCCAGCAGCTCCGGGACAGTAGGGAATGAGCAGTTCTTC.

A single count supports this clonotype. The chain has TRBV2 and TRBJ2-1, with TRBD2 identical over 8 bases. V shed 1 base and J 8 bases; nucleotides not matched to a gene: 7. CDR3 length equals 15 residues. The germline V gene encodes CDR1 SNHLY and CDR2 FYNNEI. CDR3 nucleotides: TGTGCCAGCAGTGAAGAAAGAACTAGCGGAGATGAGCAGTTCTTC. This sequence encodes CASSEERTSGDEQFF. Full variable domain (rest looked up from reference TRBV2 and TRBJ2-1): EPEVTQTPSHQVTQMGQEVILRCVPISNHLYFYWYRQILGQKVEFLVSFYNNEISEKSEIFDDQFSVERPDGSNFTLKIRSTKLEDSAMYFCASSEERTSGDEQFFGPGTRLTVL.

This clonotype was seen just once. This rearrangement joins TRBV9 to TRBJ2-6, with 7 bases that match TRBD1. In germline, CDR1 is SGDLS, CDR2 YYNGEE. This CDR3 has 16 amino acids. Trimming removed 0 bases from V and 2 bases from J; junction bases left unmatched: 2. CDR3: CASSVEGTAGANVLTF. The CDR3 region has the DNA TGTGCCAGCAGCGTAGAGGGGACAGCTGGGGCCAACGTCCTGACTTTC. Full variable domain (remainder filled in from reference TRBV9 and TRBJ2-6): DSGVTQTPKHLITATGQRVTLRCSPRSGDLSVYWYQQSLDQGLQFLIQYYNGEERAKGNILERFSAQQFPDLHSELNLSSLELGDSALYFCASSVEGTAGANVLTFGAGSRLTVL.

The chain recombines TRBV10-3 with TRBJ2-3; 9 bases map to TRBD1. CDR3 length: 15 residues. Germline V gives CDR1 ENHRY, CDR2 SYGVKD. Unmatched junction bases numbered 6, after V lost 5 bases and J lost 3 bases. The CDR3 bases are TGTGCCATCAGTCCTTCCGGGACAGGGACAGATACGCAGTATTTT. Translation: CAISPSGTGTDTQYF.